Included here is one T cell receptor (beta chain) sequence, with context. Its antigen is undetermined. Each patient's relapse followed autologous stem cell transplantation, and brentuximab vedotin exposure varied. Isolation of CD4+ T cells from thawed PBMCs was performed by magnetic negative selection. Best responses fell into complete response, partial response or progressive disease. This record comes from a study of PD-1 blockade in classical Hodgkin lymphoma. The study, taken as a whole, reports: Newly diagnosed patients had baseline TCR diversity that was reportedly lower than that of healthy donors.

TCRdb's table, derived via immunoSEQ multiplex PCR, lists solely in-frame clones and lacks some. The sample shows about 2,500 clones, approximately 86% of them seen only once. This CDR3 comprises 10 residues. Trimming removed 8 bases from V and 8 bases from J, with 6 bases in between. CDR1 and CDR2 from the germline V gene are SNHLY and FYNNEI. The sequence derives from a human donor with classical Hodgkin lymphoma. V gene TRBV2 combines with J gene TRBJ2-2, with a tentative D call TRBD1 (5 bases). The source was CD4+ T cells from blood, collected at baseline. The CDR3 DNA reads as TGTGCCAGCGGGGCAGGGGAGCTGTTTTTT. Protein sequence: CASGAGELFF. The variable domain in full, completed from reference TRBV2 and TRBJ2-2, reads EPEVTQTPSHQVTQMGQEVILRCVPISNHLYFYWYRQILGQKVEFLVSFYNNEISEKSEIFDDQFSVERPDGSNFTLKIRSTKLEDSAMYFCASGAGELFFGEGSRLTVL.